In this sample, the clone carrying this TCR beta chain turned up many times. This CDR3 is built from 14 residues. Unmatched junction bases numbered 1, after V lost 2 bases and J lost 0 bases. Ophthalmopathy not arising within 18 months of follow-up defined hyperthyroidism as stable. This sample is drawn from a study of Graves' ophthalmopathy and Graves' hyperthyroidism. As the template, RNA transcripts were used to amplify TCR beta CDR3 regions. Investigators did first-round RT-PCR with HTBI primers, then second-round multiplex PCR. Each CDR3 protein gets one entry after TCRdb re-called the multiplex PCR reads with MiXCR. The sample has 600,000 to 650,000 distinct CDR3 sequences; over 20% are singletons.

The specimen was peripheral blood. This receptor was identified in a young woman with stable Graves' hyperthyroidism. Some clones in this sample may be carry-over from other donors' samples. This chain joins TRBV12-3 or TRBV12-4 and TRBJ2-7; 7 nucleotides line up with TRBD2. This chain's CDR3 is CASSLSGVSYEQYF. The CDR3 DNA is TGTGCCAGCAGTTTAAGCGGGGTCTCCTACGAGCAGTACTTC.